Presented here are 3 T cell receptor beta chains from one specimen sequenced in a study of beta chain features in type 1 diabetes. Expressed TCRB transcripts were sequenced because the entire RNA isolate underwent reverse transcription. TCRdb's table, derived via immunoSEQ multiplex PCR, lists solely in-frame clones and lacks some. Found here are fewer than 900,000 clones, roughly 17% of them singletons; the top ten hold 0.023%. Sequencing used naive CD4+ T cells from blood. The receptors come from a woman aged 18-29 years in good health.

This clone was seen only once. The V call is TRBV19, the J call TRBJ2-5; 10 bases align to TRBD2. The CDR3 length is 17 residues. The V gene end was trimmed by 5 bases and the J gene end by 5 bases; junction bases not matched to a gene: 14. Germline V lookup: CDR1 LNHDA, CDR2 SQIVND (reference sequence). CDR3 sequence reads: CASSPKAGGPPGETQYF. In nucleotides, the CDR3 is TGTGCCAGTAGTCCCAAAGCGGGAGGGCCTCCGGGGGAGACCCAGTACTTC.

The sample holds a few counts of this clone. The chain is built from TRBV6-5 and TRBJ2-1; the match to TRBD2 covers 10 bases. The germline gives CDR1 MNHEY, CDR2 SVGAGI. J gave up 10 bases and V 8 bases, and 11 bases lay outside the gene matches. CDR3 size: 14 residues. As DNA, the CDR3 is TGTGCCAGCGGCGGGACTAGCGCCTTTTCGGAGCAGTTCTTC. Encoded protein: CASGGTSAFSEQFF.

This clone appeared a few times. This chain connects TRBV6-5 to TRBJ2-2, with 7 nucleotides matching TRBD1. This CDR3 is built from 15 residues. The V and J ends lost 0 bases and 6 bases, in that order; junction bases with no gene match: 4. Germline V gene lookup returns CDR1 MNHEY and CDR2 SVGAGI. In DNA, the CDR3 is TGTGCCAGCAGTTACTCAAACAGGGGAGCCGGGGAGCTGTTTTTT. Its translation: CASSYSNRGAGELFF.